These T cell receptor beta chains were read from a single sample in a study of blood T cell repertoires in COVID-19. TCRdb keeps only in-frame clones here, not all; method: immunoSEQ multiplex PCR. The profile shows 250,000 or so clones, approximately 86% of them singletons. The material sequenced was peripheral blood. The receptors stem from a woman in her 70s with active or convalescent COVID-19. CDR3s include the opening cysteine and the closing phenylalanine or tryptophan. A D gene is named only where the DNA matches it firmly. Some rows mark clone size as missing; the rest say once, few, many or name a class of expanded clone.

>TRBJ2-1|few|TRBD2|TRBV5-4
TGTGCCAGCAGCTTGAGGTCCATGGCGGGGAGGGATGAGCAGTTCTTC
CASSLRSMAGRDEQFF
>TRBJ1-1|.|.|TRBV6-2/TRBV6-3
TGTGCCAGCAGTTTTGGGGGCTACACTGAAGCTTTCTTT
CASSFGGYTEAFF
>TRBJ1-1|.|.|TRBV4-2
TGTGCCAGCAGCCCGTTTACCGGGGGGGCTTTCTTT
CASSPFTGGAFF
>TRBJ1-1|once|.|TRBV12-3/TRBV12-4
TGTGCCAGCAGCCGGACAGTCACTGAAGCTTTCTTT
CASSRTVTEAFF
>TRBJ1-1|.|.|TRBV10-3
TGTGTCATCAGTCCAGGGCGAAGGAACACTGAAGCTTTCTTT
CVISPGRRNTEAFF
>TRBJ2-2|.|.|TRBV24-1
TGTGCCACCAGTGATCTCTTCAGGGGTACCGGGGAGCTGTTTTTT
CATSDLFRGTGELFF
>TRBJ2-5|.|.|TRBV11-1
TGTGCCAGCAGCCCCATAGGGGGAAGGGGAGAGACCCAGTACTTC
CASSPIGGRGETQYF
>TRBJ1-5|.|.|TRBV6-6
TGTGCCAGCAGTTATTTGGACGGAGGGCGGCAGCCCCAGCATTTT
CASSYLDGGRQPQHF
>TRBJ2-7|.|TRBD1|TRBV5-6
TGTGCCAGCAGAGGACAGGGGGAAGACGAGCAGTACTTC
CASRGQGEDEQYF
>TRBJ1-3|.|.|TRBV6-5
TGTGCCAGCAGCCTTACTGGAAACACCATATATTTT
CASSLTGNTIYF
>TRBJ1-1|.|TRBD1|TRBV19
TGTGCCAGCAACAGGGGACCTTGGACTGAAGCTTTCTTT
CASNRGPWTEAFF
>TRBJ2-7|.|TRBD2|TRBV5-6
TGTGCCAGCAGCCCCTTGGGGGGGTACGAGCAGTACTTC
CASSPLGGYEQYF
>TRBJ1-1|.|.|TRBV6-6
TGTGCCAGCAGTTACTCTTTAGTCACTGAAGCTTTCTTT
CASSYSLVTEAFF
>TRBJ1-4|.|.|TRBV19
TGTGCCAGTAGTAGGGGGGCAACTAATGAAAAACTGTTTTTT
CASSRGATNEKLFF
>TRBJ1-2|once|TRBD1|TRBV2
TGTGCCAGCAGTGGGGACAGGGGCGATGGCTACACCTTC
CASSGDRGDGYTF
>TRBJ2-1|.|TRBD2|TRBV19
TGTGCCAGTAGTTCCCCCGGGACTAGTCTCAATGAGCAGTTCTTC
CASSSPGTSLNEQFF
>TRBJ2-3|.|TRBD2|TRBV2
TGTGCCAGCAGTTCCATAGCGGGGAGCACAGATACGCAGTATTTT
CASSSIAGSTDTQYF
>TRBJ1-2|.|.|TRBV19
TGTGCCAGTAGTCTAGGGCCAGTTTATGGCTACACCTTC
CASSLGPVYGYTF
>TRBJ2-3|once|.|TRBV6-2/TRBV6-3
TGTGCCAGCAGCTTGAATGGGAGAACAGATACGCAGTATTTT
CASSLNGRTDTQYF
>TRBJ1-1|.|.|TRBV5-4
TGTGCCAGCAGCCCGTCGACAGCTGAAGCTTTCTTT
CASSPSTAEAFF
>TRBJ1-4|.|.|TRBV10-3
TGTGCCATCAGCCCGGGACAAAGCTATGAAAAACTGTTTTTT
CAISPGQSYEKLFF
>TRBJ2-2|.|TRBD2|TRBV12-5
TGTGCTAGTCGCAATATAGCGGGTTTCGGGGAGCTGTTTTTT
CASRNIAGFGELFF
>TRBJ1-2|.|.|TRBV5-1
TGCGCCAGCAGCCCCCCCGGTAATGAAGCCTATGGCTACACCTTC
CASSPPGNEAYGYTF
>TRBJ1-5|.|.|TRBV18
TGTGCCAGCTCACCACCGGCGGGTTTCAATCAGCCCCAGCATTTT
CASSPPAGFNQPQHF
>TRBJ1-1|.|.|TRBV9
TGTGCCAGCAGCGTAGTACAGGTGGGGACTGAAGCTTTCTTT
CASSVVQVGTEAFF
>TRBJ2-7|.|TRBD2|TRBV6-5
TGTGCCAGCAGTTTTAGCGGGCCCACTTCCTACGAGCAGTACTTC
CASSFSGPTSYEQYF
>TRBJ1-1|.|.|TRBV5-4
TGTGCCAGCAGCTTATCGGGAATGAACACTGAAGCTTTCTTT
CASSLSGMNTEAFF
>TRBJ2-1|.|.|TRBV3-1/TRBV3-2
TGTGCCAGCAGCCCTTTGAGGGACAATGAGCAGTTCTTC
CASSPLRDNEQFF
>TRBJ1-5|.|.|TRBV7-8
TGTGCCAGCAGCTTAGGGGAGGCGGGCCTCGCCAGTTGGCCCCAGCATTTT
CASSLGEAGLASWPQHF
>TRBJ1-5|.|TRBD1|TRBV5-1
TGCGCCAGCCCGACAGGGGATAGCAATCAGCCCCAGCATTTT
CASPTGDSNQPQHF
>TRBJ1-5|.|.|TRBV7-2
TGTGCCAGCAGCTTAGGCCGAGGTAAACAGCCCCAGCATTTT
CASSLGRGKQPQHF
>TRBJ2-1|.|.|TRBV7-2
TGTGCCAGCAGCCCCGTAGCCCTCGGTCACAATGAGCAGTTCTTC
CASSPVALGHNEQFF
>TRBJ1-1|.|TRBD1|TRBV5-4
TGTGCCAGCAGCTTAACCTACCTGGGACAGCAAAAGAACACTGAAGCTTTCTTT
CASSLTYLGQQKNTEAFF
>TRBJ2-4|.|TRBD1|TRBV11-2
TGTGCCAGCAGAGAATACAGGGGTAGAGCCAAAAACATTCAGTACTTC
CASREYRGRAKNIQYF
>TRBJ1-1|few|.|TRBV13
TGTGCCAGCAGTCATAGGCTCCAGGGTCCGAACACTGAAGCTTTCTTT
CASSHRLQGPNTEAFF
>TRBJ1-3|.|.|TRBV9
TGTGCCAGCAGCTTTGGGCTCTCTGGAAACACCATATATTTT
CASSFGLSGNTIYF
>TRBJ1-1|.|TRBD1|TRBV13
TGTGCCAGCAGCTACGACAGGGGACGGGCTTTCTTT
CASSYDRGRAFF
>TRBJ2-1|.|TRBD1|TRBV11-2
TGTGCCAGCAGCTTAGGGGCCCCCGGGACAGTTTACAATGAGCAGTTCTTC
CASSLGAPGTVYNEQFF
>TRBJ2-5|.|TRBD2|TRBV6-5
TGTGCCAGTACTAGCGGGGGGGCCGTTGAGACCCAGTACTTC
CASTSGGAVETQYF
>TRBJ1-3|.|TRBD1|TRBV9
TGTGCCAGCAGCGTAGGGCAGGGGGCAGCTGGAAACACCATATATTTT
CASSVGQGAAGNTIYF
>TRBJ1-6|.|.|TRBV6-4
TGTGCCAGCAGTGAGCGGGGGGCTGACAATTCACCCCTCCACTTT
CASSERGADNSPLHF
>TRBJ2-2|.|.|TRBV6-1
TGTGCCAGCAGTGAGAGATCTCCCGGGGAGCTGTTTTTT
CASSERSPGELFF
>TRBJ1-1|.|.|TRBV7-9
TGTGCCAGCAGCTTATACGGCGCGGGAGGCACTGAAGCTTTCTTT
CASSLYGAGGTEAFF
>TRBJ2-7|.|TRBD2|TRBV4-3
TGCGCCAGCAGCCATCGGGGGGGAGGCTACGAGCAGTACTTC
CASSHRGGGYEQYF
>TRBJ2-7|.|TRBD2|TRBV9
TGTGCCAGCAGCGTAGGAGGAGCGGGGTACTCCTACGAGCAGTACTTC
CASSVGGAGYSYEQYF
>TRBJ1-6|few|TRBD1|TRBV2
TGTGCCAGCAGACAAGGGACAGGGGGTTATTCACCCCTCCACTTT
CASRQGTGGYSPLHF
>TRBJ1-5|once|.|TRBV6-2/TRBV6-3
TGTGCCAGCAGCCAAAGGGACTCAGGGAACTATCAGCCCCAGCATTTT
CASSQRDSGNYQPQHF
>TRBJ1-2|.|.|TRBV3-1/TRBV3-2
TGTGCCAGCAGCCATGCCCCGGGACTCTATTTCACTAACTATGGCTACACCTTC
CASSHAPGLYFTNYGYTF
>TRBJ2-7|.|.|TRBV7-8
TGTGCCAGCAGCTTAGACACGGGAAGCTACGAGCAGTACTTC
CASSLDTGSYEQYF
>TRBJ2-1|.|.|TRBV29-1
TGCAGCGTTTCCCCGTGGGCCGACAATGAGCAGTTCTTC
CSVSPWADNEQFF
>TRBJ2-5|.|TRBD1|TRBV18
TGTGCCAGCTCACCAAAGGGACAGGGCAAGGGAGAGACCCAGTACTTC
CASSPKGQGKGETQYF
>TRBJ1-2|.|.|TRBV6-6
TGTGCCAGCAACCGCCCGGAGAAGGACGGGGATGGCTACACCTTC
CASNRPEKDGDGYTF
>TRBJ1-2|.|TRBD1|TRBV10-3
TGTGCCATCAGTGAACAGGGGGTTGGCTACACCTTC
CAISEQGVGYTF
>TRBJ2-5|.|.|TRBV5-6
TGTGCCAGCAGCTTGGGGACAGAAATGATATACCAAGAGACCCAGTACTTC
CASSLGTEMIYQETQYF
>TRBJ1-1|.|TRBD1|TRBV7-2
TGTGCCAGCAGCCCCGACAGGGGGCGGACTGAAGCTTTCTTT
CASSPDRGRTEAFF
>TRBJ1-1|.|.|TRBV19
TGTGCCAGTAGTAGGGCCCTACATTGGGACACTGAAGCTTTCTTT
CASSRALHWDTEAFF
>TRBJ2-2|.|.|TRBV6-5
TGTGCCGGGCGGGGACAGTCGAACACCGGGGAGCTGTTTTTT
CAGRGQSNTGELFF